The 32 T cell receptor beta chains reported below all come from one sample, sequenced in a study of PD-L1 blockade in urothelial cancer. Measured with immunoSEQ multiplex PCR; TCRdb has only the in-frame clones, and not every one. Of around 51,000 clones detected, more than 75% appear once; the ten largest clones hold around 16%. Sequenced here: PBMCs, sampled around atezolizumab (anti-PD-L1) treatment. The receptors stem from a man aged 55 to 70 with urothelial cancer.

The V call is TRBV7-2, the J call TRBJ1-4; D gene uncertain. Germline CDR1 reads SGHTA; CDR2 reads FQGNSA. This CDR3 comprises 15 residues. Trimming took 1 base from V and 8 from J, leaving 14 bases between them. CDR3 sequence: CASSLGGAGREKLFF. The CDR3 nucleotides read TGTGCCAGCAGCTTAGGGGGAGCGGGTCGGGAAAAACTGTTTTTT.

The CDR3 coding sequence is TGTGCCAGCAGCGTAGACGGCTCTGGAAACACCATATATTTT. This encodes CASSVDGSGNTIYF. This chain links TRBV9 with TRBJ1-3, with D uncertain. Germline CDR1 reads SGDLS; CDR2 reads YYNGEE. CDR3 length: 14 amino acids. Trimming stripped 0 bases from V and 0 bases from J, with 4 bases between.

V is TRBV7-9 and J is TRBJ2-3; 10 bases align to TRBD1. The CDR3 covers 13 residues. V was clipped by 5 bases and J by 14 bases; unmatched bases: 10. Germline CDR1 is SEHNR and CDR2 is FQNEAQ (reference sequence). CDR3 nucleotides: TGTGCCAGCAGCGATGACAGGGGGCAGGGTCGGTATTTT. Translating it yields CASSDDRGQGRYF.

The V and J genes are TRBV6-5 and TRBJ1-1; possibly TRBD1 for D (5 bases). This CDR3 region has 15 residues. Germline loops: CDR1 MNHEY, CDR2 SVGAGI. V dropped 9 bases and J dropped 3 bases, with 20 bases sitting between them. For the CDR3, the DNA is TGTGCCAGTAGGGGTGGCAGCGTATCTGACACTGAAGCTTTCTTT. Residues: CASRGGSVSDTEAFF.

The J gene is TRBJ1-3, the V gene TRBV4-1, with 7 bases matching TRBD1. V lost 4 bases, J lost 0 bases, and 12 bases stayed unmatched. Germline V gene data show CDR1 as MGHRA and CDR2 as YSYEKL. This CDR3 region has 18 residues. The CDR3 here is CASSRGTARGYSGNTIYF. CDR3 bases: TGCGCCAGCAGCCGAGGGACAGCGAGGGGTTACTCTGGAAACACCATATATTTT.

The V call is TRBV5-1, the J call TRBJ2-3; 7 nucleotides agree with TRBD1. CDR3 size: 16 residues. The germline V gene encodes CDR1 SGHRS and CDR2 YFSETQ. The junction had 9 bases not matched to a gene; V was cut back by 2 bases and J by 3 bases. CDR3 residues: CASSFPRQGVTDTQYF. In DNA form, the CDR3 reads TGCGCCAGCAGCTTCCCTCGACAGGGTGTGACAGATACGCAGTATTTT.

The chain carries TRBV9 and TRBJ2-3; 8 bases fit TRBD2. This CDR3 contains 13 residues. Trimming at V came to 3 bases and at J to 3 bases, leaving 0 bases not matched to a gene. Germline lookup yields CDR1 SGDLS and CDR2 YYNGEE. CDR3 sequence (DNA): TGTGCCAGCAGCGGCGGGAGGACAGATACGCAGTATTTT. Encoded protein: CASSGGRTDTQYF.

CDR3 DNA sequence: TGTGCCAGCATGATGGGGGCGGAACTGGGGCCCCAGCATTTT. It yields the protein CASMMGAELGPQHF. This chain joins TRBV7-2 and TRBJ1-5; a weak D match, TRBD1 (6 bases). From germline, CDR1 is SGHTA and CDR2 FQGNSA. The V and J ends lost 7 bases and 9 bases respectively, with 19 bases between them. The CDR3 totals 14 residues.

The chain uses TRBV5-4 and TRBJ2-7; 10 nucleotides agree with TRBD2. With V trimmed by 2 bases and J by 4 bases, 6 bases remained unmatched. The CDR3 runs to 15 residues. Germline lookup yields CDR1 SGHNT and CDR2 YYREEE (reference sequence). CDR3 DNA sequence: TGTGCCAGCAGCTTATCTAGCGGGAGTTTTTACGAGCAGTACTTC. Encoded protein: CASSLSSGSFYEQYF.

This rearrangement joins TRBV9 to TRBJ2-1; 15 bases line up with TRBD2. The CDR3 contains 17 residues. Germline V gene sequence: CDR1 SGDLS, CDR2 YYNGEE. V was pared by 3 bases and J by 3 bases, with 4 bases of the junction left unmatched. The CDR3 nucleotides read TGTGCCAGCAGCGCGGGACTAGCGGGGGGTAACTACAATGAGCAGTTCTTC. Translated: CASSAGLAGGNYNEQFF.

The CDR3 here is CASSVGLAGAYEQYF. As DNA, the CDR3 is TGTGCCAGCAGCGTAGGGCTAGCGGGAGCCTACGAGCAGTACTTC. The J gene is TRBJ2-7, the V gene TRBV9; 10 nucleotides match TRBD2. Unmatched junction bases numbered 2, after V lost 0 bases and J lost 2 bases. Germline V gene sequence: CDR1 SGDLS, CDR2 YYNGEE. The CDR3 has 15 residues.

The rearrangement links TRBV27 to TRBJ1-2; D is perhaps TRBD1 (5 bases). The CDR3 covers 14 residues. V dropped 1 base and J dropped 11 bases, with 17 bases sitting between them. Looked up from germline, CDR1 is MNHEY and CDR2 is SMNVEV (reference sequence). In nucleotides, the CDR3 is TGTGCCAGCAGTTTATTTCCCGGGACTTTGGAGTACACCTTC. Its translation is CASSLFPGTLEYTF.

The chain links TRBV5-8 to TRBJ2-2; 11 nucleotides match TRBD2. Per germline, CDR1 SGHTS and CDR2 YDEGEE. Germline trimming cut 3 bases from V and 5 bases from J; bases unmatched to any gene: 6. The CDR3 is made up of 16 amino acids. The CDR3: CASSWGRTSGTGELFF. The CDR3 DNA reads as TGTGCCAGCAGCTGGGGGCGGACTAGCGGGACCGGGGAGCTGTTTTTT.

This clone has just one count. V is TRBV4-1 and J is TRBJ1-4; the D is unclear. Germline CDR1 reads MGHRA; CDR2 reads YSYEKL. The CDR3 is 15 residues long. V dropped 0 bases and J dropped 4 bases, with 9 bases sitting between them. DNA for the CDR3: TGCGCCAGCAGCCAAGAAGTCAGAATTAATGAAAAACTGTTTTTT. Amino acid sequence: CASSQEVRINEKLFF.

This clone was recorded only once. This chain links TRBV7-3 with TRBJ2-3; 8 bases agree with TRBD2. The CDR3 loop spans 15 amino acids. Germline CDR1 reads SGHTA; CDR2 reads FQGTGA. V shed 6 bases and J 6 bases; nucleotides not matched to a gene: 11. The CDR3 region is CASSNIAGPRDTQYF. In nucleotides, the CDR3 is TGTGCCAGCAGTAATATAGCGGGGCCTAGGGATACGCAGTATTTT.

This clone was seen just once. The V and J genes are TRBV11-3 and TRBJ2-7; 7 bases map to TRBD2. Germline assignment: CDR1 SGHNT and CDR2 YENEEA. The CDR3 consists of 13 residues. V was pared by 3 bases and J by 3 bases, with 2 bases of the junction left unmatched. The CDR3 is CASSLGLRYEQYF. CDR3 nucleotides: TGTGCCAGCAGCTTGGGACTACGCTACGAGCAGTACTTC.

J is TRBJ2-5 and V is TRBV5-1, with 8 bases lining up with TRBD2. The V segment lost 3 bases and the J segment 3 bases; nucleotides outside the gene matches: 1. The V gene's germline CDR1 is SGHRS and CDR2 YFSETQ. CDR3 length: 13 residues. This CDR3 is CASSSLAEETQYF. CDR3 DNA: TGCGCCAGCAGCTCACTAGCGGAAGAGACCCAGTACTTC.

The gene calls are TRBV9 and TRBJ2-1, with TRBD2 as a possible D gene (6 bases). CDR1 and CDR2 (germline): SGDLS, YYNGEE. The CDR3 runs to 16 residues. Trimming left V 0 bases short and J 5 bases short, with 15 bases between. This CDR3 reads CASSVAPRDLNNEQFF. As DNA, the CDR3 is TGTGCCAGCAGCGTAGCCCCTAGGGACTTGAACAATGAGCAGTTCTTC.

The chain combines TRBV5-1 with TRBJ2-7, with D possibly TRBD2 on 6 matching bases. The V end was cut by 2 bases, the J end by 3 bases, with 12 bases between. The CDR3 sequence is 14 residues long. Germline V gene data show CDR1 as SGHRS and CDR2 as YFSETQ. CDR3 residues: CASSFGEANYEQYF. The CDR3 bases are TGCGCCAGCAGCTTCGGGGAGGCGAACTACGAGCAGTACTTC. The full variable domain, completed using reference TRBV5-1 and TRBJ2-7, is KAGVTQTPRYLIKTRGQQVTLSCSPISGHRSVSWYQQTPGQGLQFLFEYFSETQRNKGNFPGRFSGRQFSNSRSEMNVSTLELGDSALYLCASSFGEANYEQYFGPGTRLTVT.

CDR3 coding DNA: TGTGCCAGCAACGACAGGGACTTAAAAAGCACTGAAGCTTTCTTT. This sequence encodes CASNDRDLKSTEAFF. The rearrangement links TRBV27 to TRBJ1-1, with 7 bases matching TRBD1. CDR3 length: 15 amino acids. V trimming: 7 bases; J trimming: 4 bases; junction bases outside the gene matches: 12. CDR1 MNHEY and CDR2 SMNVEV come from the germline V gene (reference sequence).

The rearrangement uses TRBV10-3 and TRBJ2-5; tentative D call: TRBD2 (6 bases). CDR3 length: 15 residues. Trimming took 2 bases from V and 5 from J, leaving 15 bases between them. Germline V gene data show CDR1 as ENHRY and CDR2 as SYGVKD. CDR3 nucleotide sequence: TGTGCCATCAGTGAGACGTTGACTAGTATGGAGACCCAGTACTTC. It specifies CAISETLTSMETQYF.

This chain connects TRBV7-9 to TRBJ1-6; D possibly corresponds to TRBD1 (6 bases). CDR1 is SEHNR, CDR2 FQNEAQ, per germline (reference sequence). The CDR3 covers 14 residues. Trimming left V 3 bases short and J 10 bases short, with 13 bases between. For the CDR3, the DNA is TGTGCCAGCAGCTTTCGCGCAGGGGTGTCACCCCTCCACTTT. Translated, it gives CASSFRAGVSPLHF.

This clone was seen a single time. An end of the junction differs from the germline gene, which may be a read error. The DNA for the CDR3 is TGTGCTAGCAGCCCCATCAGGGACAGTGGTACAGATACGCAGTATTTT. It is translated as CASSPIRDSGTDTQYF. The chain carries TRBV7-7 and TRBJ2-3, with TRBD1 identical over 7 bases. Germline CDR1 is SSHAT and CDR2 is FNYEAQ (reference sequence). The CDR3 totals 16 residues.

The rearrangement links TRBV6-5 to TRBJ1-1; tentatively, D is TRBD1 (6 bases). The CDR3 has 15 amino acids. Trimming cost V 6 bases and J 4 bases, with 18 bases left between them. CDR1 is MNHEY, CDR2 SVGAGI, per germline. The CDR3 coding sequence is TGTGCCAGCAGGACTGCGGGGGGGCCGCTCACTGAAGCTTTCTTT. Protein: CASRTAGGPLTEAFF.

This chain connects TRBV7-6 to TRBJ1-6; weak D call: TRBD1 (6 bases). V shed 6 bases and J shed 0 bases, with 18 bases lying between them. From germline, CDR1 is SGHVS and CDR2 FNYEAQ. This CDR3 has 18 amino acids. CDR3: CASSRTDIKSSYNSPLHF. CDR3 sequence (DNA): TGTGCCAGCAGTCGGACAGACATTAAAAGCTCCTATAATTCACCCCTCCACTTT.

This clone is a singleton in its sample. The chain couples TRBV5-1 to TRBJ2-5; D gene ambiguous. This CDR3 comprises 14 residues. CDR1 and CDR2 (germline): SGHRS, YFSETQ. V lost 1 base, J lost 0 bases, and 7 bases lay in between. DNA of the CDR3: TGCGCCAGCAGCTTGCTACGGTACCAAGAGACCCAGTACTTC. This translates into CASSLLRYQETQYF.

For the CDR3, the DNA is TGTGCCATCAGCCTACTAGAACCTAACACCGGGGAGCTGTTTTTT. The encoded protein is CAISLLEPNTGELFF. This chain uses TRBV10-3 with TRBJ2-2, with a possible D match to TRBD2 (5 bases). Germline values: CDR1 ENHRY, CDR2 SYGVKD. This CDR3 comprises 15 residues. Trimming shortened V by 6 bases and J by 2 bases, and 13 bases separated the two germline ends.

The chain recombines TRBV11-3 with TRBJ1-3, with a tentative D call TRBD1 (6 bases). Germline assignment: CDR1 SGHNT and CDR2 YENEEA. The CDR3 covers 16 residues. V dropped 1 base and J dropped 0 bases, with 10 bases sitting between them. The CDR3 nucleotides are TGTGCCAGCAGCTTAGGAGCAGGGGACTCTGGAAACACCATATATTTT. Translating it yields CASSLGAGDSGNTIYF. The entire variable domain, with the rest obtained from reference TRBV11-3 and TRBJ1-3, is as follows: EAGVVQSPRYKIIEKKQPVAFWCNPISGHNTLYWYLQNLGQGPELLIRYENEEAVDDSQLPKDRFSAERLKGVDSTLKIQPAELGDSAVYLCASSLGAGDSGNTIYFGEGSWLTVV.

The V gene is TRBV19, the J gene TRBJ1-1; no definite D call. V lost 3 bases, J lost 4 bases, and 6 bases lay in between. Germline V gene sequence: CDR1 LNHDA, CDR2 SQIVND (reference sequence). This CDR3 is 12 amino acids long. CDR3 region: CASSIGFTEAFF. In nucleotides, the CDR3 is TGTGCCAGTAGTATCGGGTTCACTGAAGCTTTCTTT.

On this clone: At one boundary the junction diverges from the germline segment, which might be a read error. DNA for the CDR3: TGTGCTAGCAGCGAGACAGGGGGAGAGACCCAGTACTTC. As protein: CASSETGGETQYF. The rearrangement links TRBV7-7 to TRBJ2-5; 9 bases align to TRBD1. The CDR3 is made up of 13 amino acids. Germline CDR1 is SSHAT and CDR2 is FNYEAQ (reference sequence). Drawing the rest from reference TRBV7-7 and TRBJ2-5, the complete variable domain is GAGVSQSPRYKVTKRGQDVTLRCDPISSHATLYWYQQALGQGPEFLTYFNYEAQPDKSGLPSDRFSAERPEGSISTLTIQRTEQRDSAMYRCASSETGGETQYFGPGTRLLVL.

The chain joins TRBV29-1 to TRBJ1-5; 10 bases are shared with TRBD1. This CDR3 is 13 amino acids long. The V and J ends lost 4 bases and 9 bases, in that order; junction bases with no gene match: 6. Germline V lookup: CDR1 SQVTM, CDR2 ANQGSEA. The CDR3 protein is CSVVLGQGGPQHF. In nucleotides, the CDR3 is TGCAGCGTTGTCCTCGGACAGGGGGGGCCCCAGCATTTT.

The chain is built from TRBV5-4 and TRBJ2-5; TRBD1 aligns across 7 bases. Germline-derived CDR1 and CDR2 are SGHNT and YYREEE (reference sequence). Trimming took 5 bases from V and 4 from J; bases not matched to a gene: 5. The CDR3 totals 13 residues. The CDR3 reads CASSSDRVETQYF. The CDR3, as DNA: TGTGCCAGCAGTTCTGACAGGGTAGAGACCCAGTACTTC.